Shown below are 23 T cell receptor beta chains from a single sample sequenced in a study of T cell changes during pregnancy in multiple sclerosis. Assay: immunoSEQ multiplex PCR; the TCRdb copy retains only in-frame clones and omits some. The sample lists roughly 37,000 clones, about nine tenths occurring once. The material was CD4+ T cells from peripheral blood mononuclear cells, obtained in the second trimester of pregnancy. These receptors came from a female donor in good health, enrolled as a control in a pregnancy study.

The CDR3 spells CASRIQHEQFF. The CDR3 nucleotides are TGCGCCAGCAGAATACAACATGAGCAGTTCTTC. The genes are TRBV5-1 and TRBJ2-1; D unresolved. Germline V gives CDR1 SGHRS, CDR2 YFSETQ. V was shortened by 5 bases and J by 8 bases, with 8 bases between the two germline ends. This CDR3 is built from 11 residues.

CDR3 sequence: CAWTGGSGYTF. The CDR3 coding sequence is TGTGCCTGGACAGGGGGCAGTGGCTACACCTTC. The J gene is TRBJ1-2, the V gene TRBV30, with 8 nucleotides matching TRBD1. Per the germline V gene, CDR1 is GTSNPN and CDR2 is SVGIG (reference sequence). V shed 4 bases, J shed 7 bases, and the junction held 2 bases outside the gene matches. The CDR3 runs 11 residues.

V gene TRBV6-5 combines with J gene TRBJ1-1; 11 nucleotides line up with TRBD1. Unmatched junction bases numbered 9, after V lost 10 bases and J lost 11 bases. In germline, CDR1 is MNHEY, CDR2 SVGAGI. The CDR3 has 12 amino acids. The CDR3 protein is CATMGTGGLAFF. As DNA, the CDR3 is TGTGCCACCATGGGGACAGGGGGTTTGGCTTTCTTT.

CDR3 sequence: CASSRSSNEQYF. In DNA, the CDR3 is TGTGCCAGCAGCCGATCTAGCAACGAGCAGTACTTC. The V gene is TRBV7-6, the J gene TRBJ2-7; the D gene is possibly TRBD2 (5 bases). The germline V and J ends were trimmed by 5 bases and 5 bases, with 10 bases remaining between them. CDR1 is SGHVS and CDR2 is FNYEAQ in the germline V gene. The CDR3 sequence is 12 residues long. The complete variable domain, with remaining parts taken from reference TRBV7-6 and TRBJ2-7, reads GAGVSQSPRYKVTKRGQDVALRCDPISGHVSLYWYRQALGQGPEFLTYFNYEAQQDKSGLPNDRFSAERPEGSISTLTIQRTEQRDSAMYRCASSRSSNEQYFGPGTRLTVT.

In regard to this clone: At one of its ends the junction is not consistent with the germline gene, which may arise from a read error. The V and J genes are TRBV7-7 and TRBJ1-4; TRBD1 matches 10 bases. This CDR3 contains 16 residues. The V gene's germline CDR1 is SSHAT and CDR2 FNYEAQ (reference sequence). CDR3 residues: CASSPAPGQGREKLFF. The CDR3, as DNA: TGTGCTAGCAGCCCAGCACCGGGACAGGGGAGGGAAAAACTGTTTTTT.

The chain has TRBV30 and TRBJ2-5; D not certain. The germline V gene has CDR1 GTSNPN and CDR2 SVGIG (reference sequence). This CDR3 contains 13 residues. V was shortened by 0 bases and J by 5 bases, with 10 bases between the two germline ends. The CDR3 nucleotides are TGTGCCTGGAGTGTACCGAGCAGGGAGACCCAGTACTTC. Amino acid sequence: CAWSVPSRETQYF.

This sequence joins TRBV6-5 and TRBJ2-3; TRBD1 aligns across 8 bases. The CDR3 extends over 15 amino acids. Germline V gene lookup returns CDR1 MNHEY and CDR2 SVGAGI. V dropped 0 bases and J dropped 2; count of bases not matched to a gene: 1. The DNA of the CDR3 is TGTGCCAGCAGTTACTCGACAGGGGTCACAGATACGCAGTATTTT. The encoded protein is CASSYSTGVTDTQYF.

The rearrangement links TRBV2 to TRBJ2-3; 7 bases align to TRBD2. This CDR3 has 17 residues. V trimming: 8 bases; J trimming: 1 base; junction bases outside the gene matches: 15. Per the germline V gene, CDR1 is SNHLY and CDR2 is FYNNEI. This CDR3 reads CASGAGVEGLGTDTQYF. CDR3 nucleotide sequence: TGTGCCAGCGGCGCGGGAGTTGAGGGGCTGGGCACAGATACGCAGTATTTT.

The chain joins TRBV7-7 to TRBJ1-1; 9 nucleotides align to TRBD1. CDR3 size: 13 residues. CDR1 SSHAT and CDR2 FNYEAQ come from the germline V gene (reference sequence). CDR3 sequence: CAGSPDRGSEAFF. In DNA form, the CDR3 reads TGTGCTGGCAGCCCGGACAGGGGTTCTGAAGCTTTCTTT.

The chain couples TRBV18 to TRBJ1-1; 7 bases agree with TRBD1. Germline CDR1 and CDR2: KGHSH and LQKENI. J gave up 5 bases and V 5 bases, and 5 bases lay outside the gene matches. The length of the CDR3 is 13 residues. This CDR3 reads CASSWEQGTEAFF. CDR3 nucleotide sequence: TGTGCCAGCTCATGGGAACAGGGGACTGAAGCTTTCTTT.

This chain joins TRBV27 and TRBJ1-1; weak D call: TRBD1 (6 bases). This CDR3 has 16 amino acids. Germline CDR1 reads MNHEY; CDR2 reads SMNVEV (reference sequence). The ends were cut back, 8 bases at V and 11 bases at J, with 30 bases in the middle. The CDR3 sequence is CASRPQRGRGSNGAFF. DNA for the CDR3: TGTGCCAGCCGCCCTCAAAGGGGCAGGGGATCAAATGGGGCTTTCTTT.

The chain uses TRBV15 and TRBJ1-1; no clear D gene. The CDR3 contains 14 residues. Deletions cut 0 bases from V and 1 base from J, with 6 bases between. Per germline, CDR1 LNHNV and CDR2 YYDKDF (reference sequence). The CDR3 region has the DNA TGTGCCACCAGCAGAGATAGTTGGAACACTGAAGCTTTCTTT. Translation gives CATSRDSWNTEAFF.

The genes are TRBV14 and TRBJ2-1, with 11 bases lining up with TRBD2. The CDR3 is 13 residues long. The germline V gene encodes CDR1 SGHDN and CDR2 FVKESK. V shed 6 bases and J 8 bases; nucleotides not matched to a gene: 3. DNA for the CDR3: TGTGCCAGCAGACTAGCGGGAGACTATGAGCAGTTCTTC. It specifies CASRLAGDYEQFF.

The J gene is TRBJ2-1, the V gene TRBV5-4; TRBD1 matches 8 bases. This CDR3 comprises 19 residues. Germline values: CDR1 SGHNT, CDR2 YYREEE (reference sequence). Trimming took 1 base from V and 5 from J; bases not matched to a gene: 17. DNA for the CDR3: TGTGCCAGCAGCTTGCGGGACAGGAGACTTCTGGCGCCGAACAATGAGCAGTTCTTC. Protein: CASSLRDRRLLAPNNEQFF. Combining the CDR3 with reference TRBV5-4 and TRBJ2-1 gives the whole variable domain ETGVTQSPTHLIKTRGQQVTLRCSSQSGHNTVSWYQQALGQGPQFIFQYYREEENGRGNFPPRFSGLQFPNYSSELNVNALELDDSALYLCASSLRDRRLLAPNNEQFFGPGTRLTVL.

The CDR3 DNA reads as TGTGCCAGTAAGAGTGCGGCAGGGGTTAACTATGGCTACACCTTC. Residues: CASKSAAGVNYGYTF. The rearrangement links TRBV19 to TRBJ1-2; maybe TRBD1 (6 bases). Trimming pared 7 bases from V and 1 base from J, leaving 16 bases between. The CDR3 sequence is 15 residues long. CDR1 is LNHDA and CDR2 is SQIVND in the germline V gene (reference sequence).

The chain uses TRBV14 and TRBJ1-1, with D hard to call. The length of the CDR3 is 15 residues. Trimming took off 0 bases at V and 2 bases at J, with 10 bases between the two ends. Germline V gene data show CDR1 as SGHDN and CDR2 as FVKESK. DNA of the CDR3: TGTGCCAGCAGCCAAGATGGGCAGGTCAACACTGAAGCTTTCTTT. Translated, it gives CASSQDGQVNTEAFF.

The chain couples TRBV19 to TRBJ1-1; D gene ambiguous. Trimming cost V 5 bases and J 3 bases, with 10 bases left between them. This CDR3 contains 13 residues. Germline CDR1 reads LNHDA; CDR2 reads SQIVND (reference sequence). CDR3 in amino acids: CASSALGDTEAFF. In nucleotides, the CDR3 is TGTGCCAGTAGTGCCCTCGGGGACACTGAAGCTTTCTTT.

The CDR3 nucleotides read TGTGCCAGCAGGACGGACATGACAACTAATGAAAAACTGTTTTTT. This encodes CASRTDMTTNEKLFF. The rearrangement uses TRBV27 and TRBJ1-4; maybe TRBD1 (5 bases). The CDR3 length is 15 residues. The V gene's germline CDR1 is MNHEY and CDR2 SMNVEV (reference sequence). The V end lost 6 bases, the J end lost 0 bases, and 11 bases lay between the germline ends.

V is TRBV4-1 and J is TRBJ1-4; D call uncertain. Trimming removed 5 bases at V and 8 bases at J, with 12 bases between. The CDR3 is 13 amino acids. The germline V gene encodes CDR1 MGHRA and CDR2 YSYEKL. For the CDR3, the DNA is TGCGCCAGCAGCGGTATAGCGGGCGAAAAACTGTTTTTT. It specifies CASSGIAGEKLFF.

The chain carries TRBV7-2 and TRBJ1-2, with TRBD1 identical over 8 bases. The CDR3 spans 13 residues. Germline V lookup: CDR1 SGHTA, CDR2 FQGNSA. V shed 6 bases and J 8 bases; nucleotides not matched to a gene: 8. This CDR3 is CASSLGQGLGYTF. CDR3 coding DNA: TGTGCCAGCAGTCTAGGACAGGGCTTGGGCTACACCTTC.

The CDR3 DNA is TGTGCCAGCAGCTTAGGAGCGGGAGGGCCAAAGGTAGGGCAGTATTTT. Translation gives CASSLGAGGPKVGQYF. The V and J genes are TRBV7-2 and TRBJ2-3; 10 bases line up with TRBD2. The J segment lost 11 bases and the V segment lost 1 base, leaving 12 bases of the junction unmatched. This CDR3 is 16 amino acids long. Germline assignment: CDR1 SGHTA and CDR2 FQGNSA. Full variable domain (remainder filled in from reference TRBV7-2 and TRBJ2-3): GAGVSQSPSNKVTEKGKDVELRCDPISGHTALYWYRQSLGQGLEFLIYFQGNSAPDKSGLPSDRFSAERTGGSVSTLTIQRTQQEDSAVYLCASSLGAGGPKVGQYFGPGTRLTVL.

The chain couples TRBV28 to TRBJ2-2; D ambiguous. Deletions cut 11 bases from V and 4 bases from J, with 5 bases between. This CDR3 comprises 10 residues. CDR1 MDHEN and CDR2 SYDVKM come from the germline V gene. The CDR3 here is CAGGTGELFF. CDR3 nucleotides: TGTGCCGGCGGCACCGGGGAGCTGTTTTTT.

A few counts support this clone. The chain has TRBV11-2 and TRBJ1-1; D uncertain. The V gene's germline CDR1 is SGHAT and CDR2 FQNNGV. Trimming stripped 1 base from V and 0 bases from J, with 9 bases between. The length of the CDR3 is 15 residues. CDR3 nucleotides: TGTGCCAGCAGCTTAGCCCCCCAGATGAACACTGAAGCTTTCTTT. Translating gives CASSLAPQMNTEAFF.